A single sample is the source of the 25 T cell receptor beta chains below, sequenced in a study of beta chain features in type 1 diabetes. TCRB transcripts that were expressed got sequenced, as all of the isolated RNA had been reverse transcribed. Clones were sequenced by immunoSEQ multiplex PCR, and TCRdb holds only the in-frame ones, with some missing. The sample yields under 550,000 clones, 11% seen once. The sequenced sample consisted of naive CD4+ T cells from blood. Source of these receptors: a woman aged 18-30 years in good health.

This clone has a handful of counts. The chain employs TRBV7-9 and TRBJ2-2, with unresolved D. Looked up from germline, CDR1 is SEHNR and CDR2 is FQNEAQ (reference sequence). The CDR3 extends over 18 amino acids. The V and J ends lost 0 bases and 4 bases respectively, with 18 bases between them. For the CDR3, the DNA is TGTGCCAGCAGCTTAGCGCGGTTAAGGGATTGGAGCACCGGGGAGCTGTTTTTT. Residues: CASSLARLRDWSTGELFF.

The chain combines TRBV18 with TRBJ1-2, with TRBD1 identical over 8 bases. J lost 7 bases, V lost 6 bases, and 10 bases had no gene match. Germline assignment: CDR1 KGHSH and CDR2 LQKENI. The CDR3 is 14 amino acids. In DNA, the CDR3 is TGTGCCAGCTCCCCTCCGGACAGGGTTGTTGGCTACACCTTC. It yields the protein CASSPPDRVVGYTF.

The rearrangement links TRBV9 to TRBJ2-3; no definite D call. The CDR3 is 12 residues long. The germline gives CDR1 SGDLS, CDR2 YYNGEE. Trimming removed 1 base from V and 8 bases from J, with 8 bases in between. CDR3: CASSVYRGTQYF. CDR3 DNA: TGTGCCAGCAGCGTATATCGAGGTACGCAGTATTTT.

The chain joins TRBV5-5 to TRBJ2-1; 9 bases are a match to TRBD1. The J segment lost 5 bases and the V segment lost 0 bases, leaving 15 bases of the junction unmatched. Looked up from germline, CDR1 is SGHKS and CDR2 is YYEKEE (reference sequence). This CDR3 has 19 amino acids. The CDR3 region has the DNA TGTGCCAGCAGCTTGGTTACAGGGGGCGCGGAGAGCGCCAACAATGAGCAGTTCTTC. Its translation: CASSLVTGGAESANNEQFF.

V gene TRBV4-3 combines with J gene TRBJ2-2; maybe TRBD1 (6 bases). This CDR3 contains 14 residues. Germline CDR1 LGHNA, CDR2 YSLEER. V was clipped by 4 bases and J by 8 bases, with 14 bases between them. The CDR3 here is CASSRIQGSGELFF. DNA of the CDR3: TGCGCCAGCAGCCGGATACAGGGCTCGGGGGAGCTGTTTTTT.

In its sample, this clone was seen a few times. The rearrangement uses TRBV9 and TRBJ2-7; possibly TRBD1 or TRBD2 for D (5 bases each). From germline, CDR1 is SGDLS and CDR2 YYNGEE. The CDR3 has 14 residues. The V end lost 1 base, the J end lost 6 bases, and 14 bases lay between the germline ends. CDR3 sequence reads: CASSVSGTSIEQYF. The CDR3 coding sequence is TGTGCCAGCAGCGTATCTGGGACCTCTATCGAGCAGTACTTC.

This clone was observed a handful of times. The chain is built from TRBV4-3 and TRBJ2-1; D uncertain. The V end lost 0 bases, the J end lost 5 bases, and 11 bases lay between the germline ends. The CDR3 length is 15 residues. Germline lookup yields CDR1 LGHNA and CDR2 YSLEER. The CDR3: CASSQDAERNNEQFF. In nucleotides, the CDR3 is TGCGCCAGCAGCCAAGACGCGGAGCGCAACAATGAGCAGTTCTTC.

In its sample, this clone was seen a few times. The rearrangement joins TRBV4-3 to TRBJ2-7, with D unresolved. The length of the CDR3 is 13 residues. Germline lookup yields CDR1 LGHNA and CDR2 YSLEER. V was trimmed by 1 base and J by 6 bases, leaving 10 bases between them. CDR3 loop: CASSQGPYSEQYF. The CDR3 bases are TGCGCCAGCAGCCAAGGCCCCTATTCCGAGCAGTACTTC.

The V and J genes are TRBV9 and TRBJ2-1; D possibly uses TRBD1 or TRBD2 (5 bases each). The CDR3 consists of 16 residues. Trimming pared 4 bases from V and 10 bases from J, leaving 24 bases between. CDR1 and CDR2 from the germline V gene are SGDLS and YYNGEE. The CDR3 reads CASSPLGSVKQGEQFF. CDR3 coding DNA: TGTGCCAGCAGCCCACTAGGATCAGTTAAGCAGGGCGAGCAGTTCTTC.

The chain combines TRBV14 with TRBJ2-1; a possible D gene is TRBD2 (5 bases). V was clipped by 2 bases and J by 7 bases, with 15 bases between them. The CDR3 covers 15 residues. Germline CDR1 and CDR2: SGHDN and FVKESK. The CDR3 is CASSQHKGSGNEQFF. For the CDR3, the DNA is TGTGCCAGCAGCCAACATAAGGGTTCGGGGAATGAGCAGTTCTTC.

This clone has more than one count but fewer than ten. The chain couples TRBV7-2 to TRBJ2-3; D may be TRBD1 (6 bases). Per germline, CDR1 SGHTA and CDR2 FQGNSA. This CDR3 comprises 13 residues. Trimming stripped 5 bases from V and 4 bases from J, with 10 bases between. The CDR3 loop reads CASSRGHPDTQYF. The CDR3 DNA follows: TGTGCCAGCAGCAGGGGACACCCAGATACGCAGTATTTT. Full variable domain (outside the CDR3, taken from reference TRBV7-2 and TRBJ2-3): GAGVSQSPSNKVTEKGKDVELRCDPISGHTALYWYRQSLGQGLEFLIYFQGNSAPDKSGLPSDRFSAERTGGSVSTLTIQRTQQEDSAVYLCASSRGHPDTQYFGPGTRLTVL.

The chain links TRBV21-1 to TRBJ2-1; the table's D gene call, TRBD2, was not cross checked with the DNA. TRBV21-1 is listed as a pseudogene. The CDR3 is made up of 17 amino acids. The CDR3 bases are TGTGCCAGCAGACCTCAGGACTGGTCTCCGTTGTACAATGAGCAGTTCTTC. Translated: CASRPQDWSPLYNEQFF.

This clone was detected a few times. The chain combines TRBV7-3 with TRBJ2-1; TRBD2 aligns across 7 bases. This CDR3 has 15 amino acids. After removal of 5 bases from V and 6 bases from J, the junction contained 10 bases not matched to a gene. CDR1 SGHTA and CDR2 FQGTGA come from the germline V gene. The CDR3 bases are TGTGCCAGCAGCGACCTAGCGGCACGCCCCAATGAGCAGTTCTTC. This gives the protein CASSDLAARPNEQFF.

This clone turned up a few times. The V gene is TRBV4-3, the J gene TRBJ2-1, with 8 positions matching TRBD2. V gave up 3 bases and J gave up 7 bases; unmatched junction bases: 8. CDR1 and CDR2 (germline): LGHNA, YSLEER. This CDR3 region has 15 residues. The chain's CDR3 is CASSQGAGVGNEQFF. DNA for the CDR3: TGCGCCAGCAGCCAGGGAGCGGGAGTGGGGAATGAGCAGTTCTTC.

The chain has TRBV14 and TRBJ2-6, with 7 bases that match TRBD2. J gave up 2 bases and V 8 bases, and 0 bases lay outside the gene matches. Germline V gene sequence: CDR1 SGHDN, CDR2 FVKESK. This CDR3 comprises 13 residues. The CDR3 sequence is CASGRAGANVLTF. The CDR3 DNA reads TGTGCCAGCGGGAGGGCTGGGGCCAACGTCCTGACTTTC. The full variable domain, completed using reference TRBV14 and TRBJ2-6, is EAGVTQFPSHSVIEKGQTVTLRCDPISGHDNLYWYRRVMGKEIKFLLHFVKESKQDESGMPNNRFLAERTGGTYSTLKVQPAELEDSGVYFCASGRAGANVLTFGAGSRLTVL.

This chain uses TRBV18 with TRBJ2-5, with unresolved D. The CDR3 is 13 residues long. Looked up from germline, CDR1 is KGHSH and CDR2 is LQKENI. Trimming left V 3 bases short and J 4 bases short, with 9 bases between. CDR3 sequence reads: CASSPLTRETQYF. DNA for the CDR3: TGTGCCAGCTCACCGCTGACGCGAGAGACCCAGTACTTC.

The chain joins TRBV5-1 to TRBJ1-5; D uncertain. CDR3 length: 15 residues. Per the germline V gene, CDR1 is SGHRS and CDR2 is YFSETQ. V was cut by 4 bases and J by 0 bases, with 11 bases left in between. CDR3 loop: CASSTDGFSNQPQHF. CDR3 DNA sequence: TGCGCCAGCAGCACGGACGGATTTAGCAATCAGCCCCAGCATTTT. Drawing the rest from reference TRBV5-1 and TRBJ1-5, the complete variable domain is KAGVTQTPRYLIKTRGQQVTLSCSPISGHRSVSWYQQTPGQGLQFLFEYFSETQRNKGNFPGRFSGRQFSNSRSEMNVSTLELGDSALYLCASSTDGFSNQPQHFGDGTRLSIL.

In the case of this clone: This same CDR3 is encoded by further DNA sequences in the sample. The rearrangement links TRBV14 to TRBJ1-6; unclear D gene. Trimming cost V 1 base and J 6 bases, with 13 bases left between them. The length of the CDR3 is 16 residues. Germline V gene data show CDR1 as SGHDN and CDR2 as FVKESK. The CDR3: CASSQVAGPINSPLHF. The CDR3 DNA follows: TGTGCCAGCAGCCAAGTGGCAGGCCCAATTAATTCACCCCTCCACTTT.

For the CDR3, the DNA is TGTGCCAGCAGCCAAGGGCGGCGGGTCGAGACCCAGTACTTC. Translated: CASSQGRRVETQYF. The V call is TRBV4-2, the J call TRBJ2-5, with D possibly being TRBD2 (5 bases). The CDR3 is 14 amino acids. Trimming left V 1 base short and J 5 bases short, with 11 bases between. Per germline, CDR1 LGHNA and CDR2 YNFKEQ.

The chain recombines TRBV25-1 with TRBJ2-7; 10 bases agree with TRBD1. Trimming cost V 5 bases and J 7 bases; bases outside gene matches: 11. The CDR3 is 15 residues long. CDR1 and CDR2 from the germline V gene are MGHDK and SYGVNS. The CDR3 spells CASSSRDRGRREQYV. DNA for the CDR3: TGTGCCAGCAGTTCCCGGGACAGGGGAAGAAGAGAGCAGTACGTC.

The chain is built from TRBV7-2 and TRBJ2-4; the match to TRBD2 covers 9 bases. The germline V gene has CDR1 SGHTA and CDR2 FQGNSA. The CDR3 covers 13 residues. V was clipped by 5 bases and J by 12 bases; unmatched bases: 8. The CDR3 region is CASSRQLAGNQYF. CDR3 nucleotide sequence: TGTGCCAGCAGCCGACAACTAGCGGGCAATCAGTACTTC.

This clone showed up just a few times. The chain carries TRBV20-1 and TRBJ1-4; D not certain. Germline CDR1 and CDR2: DFQATT and SNEGSKA (reference sequence). The V and J ends lost 5 bases and 10 bases respectively, with 8 bases between them. This CDR3 is built from 10 residues. CDR3 in amino acids: CSAFHGKLFF. The CDR3 DNA is TGCAGTGCTTTTCACGGAAAACTGTTTTTT.

The chain combines TRBV30 with TRBJ1-1, with D hard to call. V was shortened by 5 bases and J by 0 bases, with 16 bases between the two germline ends. The CDR3 has 15 amino acids. The germline V gene has CDR1 GTSNPN and CDR2 SVGIG (reference sequence). The CDR3 DNA is TGTGCCTGGGTATTTAAGAGTCTGTTGAACACTGAAGCTTTCTTT. As protein: CAWVFKSLLNTEAFF.

This rearrangement joins TRBV15 to TRBJ2-1; 8 bases map to TRBD1. The CDR3 runs to 14 residues. Germline-derived CDR1 and CDR2 are LNHNV and YYDKDF (reference sequence). J lost 9 bases, V lost 3 bases, and 7 bases had no gene match. CDR3 DNA: TGTGCCACCAGCAGGCGGACCGACAGGGGTGAGCAGTTCTTC. The encoded protein is CATSRRTDRGEQFF. The entire variable domain, with the rest obtained from reference TRBV15 and TRBJ2-1, is as follows: DAMVIQNPRYQVTQFGKPVTLSCSQTLNHNVMYWYQQKSSQAPKLLFHYYDKDFNNEADTPDNFQSRRPNTSFCFLDIRSPGLGDTAMYLCATSRRTDRGEQFFGPGTRLTVL.

A few counts support this clone. The rearrangement links TRBV11-2 to TRBJ1-6; D gene uncertain. V was trimmed by 5 bases and J by 4 bases, leaving 3 bases between them. Germline CDR1 reads SGHAT; CDR2 reads FQNNGV. The CDR3 covers 12 residues. The CDR3 spells CASSLYNSPLHF. CDR3 nucleotides: TGTGCCAGCAGCCTTTATAATTCACCCCTCCACTTT. Supplemented by reference TRBV11-2 and TRBJ1-6, the full variable domain reads EAGVAQSPRYKIIEKRQSVAFWCNPISGHATLYWYQQILGQGPKLLIQFQNNGVVDDSQLPKDRFSAERLKGVDSTLKIQPAKLEDSAVYLCASSLYNSPLHFGNGTRLTVT.